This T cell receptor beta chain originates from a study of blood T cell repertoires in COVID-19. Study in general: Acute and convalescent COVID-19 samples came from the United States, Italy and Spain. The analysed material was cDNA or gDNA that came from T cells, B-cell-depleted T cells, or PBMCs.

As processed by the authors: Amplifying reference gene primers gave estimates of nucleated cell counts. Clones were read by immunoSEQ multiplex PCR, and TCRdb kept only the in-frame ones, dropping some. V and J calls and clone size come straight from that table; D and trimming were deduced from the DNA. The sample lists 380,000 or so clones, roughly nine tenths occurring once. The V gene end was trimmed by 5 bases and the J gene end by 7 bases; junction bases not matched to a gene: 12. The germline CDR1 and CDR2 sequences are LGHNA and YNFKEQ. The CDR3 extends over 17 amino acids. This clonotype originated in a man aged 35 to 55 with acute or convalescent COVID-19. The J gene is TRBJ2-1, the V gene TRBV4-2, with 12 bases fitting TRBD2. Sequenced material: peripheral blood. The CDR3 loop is CASSSILAGGPGNEQFF. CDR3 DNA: TGTGCCAGCAGCTCAATCCTAGCGGGAGGGCCTGGGAATGAGCAGTTCTTC.